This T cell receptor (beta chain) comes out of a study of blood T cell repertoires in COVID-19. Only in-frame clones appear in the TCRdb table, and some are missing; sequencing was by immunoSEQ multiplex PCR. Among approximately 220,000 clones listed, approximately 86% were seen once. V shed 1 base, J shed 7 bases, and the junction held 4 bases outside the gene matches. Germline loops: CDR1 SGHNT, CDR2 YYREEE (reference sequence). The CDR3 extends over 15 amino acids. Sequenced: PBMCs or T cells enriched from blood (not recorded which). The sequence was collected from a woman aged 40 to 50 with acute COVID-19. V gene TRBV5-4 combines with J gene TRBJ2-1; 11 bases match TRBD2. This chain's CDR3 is CASSLTSGRKNEQFF. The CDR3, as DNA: TGTGCCAGCAGCTTGACTAGCGGGAGAAAAAATGAGCAGTTCTTC.